This T cell receptor beta chain emerged from a study of shared clonotypes between healthy human individuals. CD45RO-negative CD8 cells positively selected for CCR7 made up the naive population, which excluded terminally differentiated effector memory CD45RA+ cells. On this clone itself: Its antigen is still unknown.

V lost 5 bases and J lost 6, with 16 bases in between. In germline, CDR1 is GTSNPN, CDR2 SVGIG (reference sequence). The CDR3 length is 13 residues. Sequencing was performed with immunoSEQ multiplex PCR; in TCRdb, only in-frame clones are kept and a portion is missing. The table records about 820,000 clones, about 91% of them present only once. Study-level points and caveats: Read depth was anticipated to influence clonotype sharing among donors. Incomplete sequencing of sorted subsets was indicated by rarefaction despite large depth.

This TCR was recovered from a man younger than 40 in good health. Sequences were obtained from naive CD8+ T cells sorted from blood. The V gene is TRBV30, the J gene TRBJ1-1; the D is unclear. Here the CDR3 reads CAWAPRGRAEAFF. The CDR3 DNA reads TGTGCCTGGGCGCCACGGGGTCGCGCTGAAGCTTTCTTT.